The T cell receptor beta chain under discussion was sequenced for a study of CD8+ T cells in alopecia areata. The CDR3 runs to 12 residues. Germline lookup yields CDR1 SGHRS and CDR2 YFSETQ. V shed 0 bases and J shed 6 bases, with 7 bases lying between them. The treatment: oral pan-JAK inhibitor, 5-10 mg twice daily. Sorted populations comprised CD4+ and CD8+ T cells obtained from PBMCs. Sequencing used cDNA as its template, made by extracting RNA and reverse transcribing it. The data were produced by immunoSEQ multiplex PCR, yet TCRdb's version contains in-frame clones alone and is incomplete. The sample shows approximately 300,000 clones, more than 45% of them seen only once.

This TCR derives from a human donor with alopecia areata. The genes are TRBV5-1 and TRBJ2-7; D is unresolved. Here the sequenced sample was CD4+ T cells sorted from blood, taken at week 24, from a patient treated with tofacitinib. The CDR3 is CASSLARTEQYF. The CDR3 bases are TGCGCCAGCAGCTTGGCGCGCACCGAGCAGTACTTC.